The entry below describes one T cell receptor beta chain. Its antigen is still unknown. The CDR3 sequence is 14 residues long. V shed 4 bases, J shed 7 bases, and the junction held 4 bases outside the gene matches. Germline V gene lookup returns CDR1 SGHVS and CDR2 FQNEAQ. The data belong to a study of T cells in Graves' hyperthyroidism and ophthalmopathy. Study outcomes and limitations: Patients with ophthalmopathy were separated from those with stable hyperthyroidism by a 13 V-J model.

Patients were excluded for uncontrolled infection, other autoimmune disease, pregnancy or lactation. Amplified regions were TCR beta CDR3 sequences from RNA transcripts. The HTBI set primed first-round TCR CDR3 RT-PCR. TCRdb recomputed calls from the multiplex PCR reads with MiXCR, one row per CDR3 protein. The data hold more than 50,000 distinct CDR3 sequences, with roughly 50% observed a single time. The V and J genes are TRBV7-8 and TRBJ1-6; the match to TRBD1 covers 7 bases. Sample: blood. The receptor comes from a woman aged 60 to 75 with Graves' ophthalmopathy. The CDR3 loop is CASSSPGQNSPLHF. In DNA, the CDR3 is TGTGCCAGCAGCTCACCGGGACAGAATTCACCCCTCCACTTT.